This TCR beta chain was recovered during a study of T cells expressing NK-cell markers. Study as a whole: Seven of the eight sequenced donors were classified as HCMV-seropositive, and one was classified as seronegative.

TCRdb reprocessed the 5' RACE reads, with one entry per CDR3 protein and no DNA. The sample's table shows under 600,000 distinct CDR3 sequences. CDR3 length: 15 residues. From germline, CDR1 is ENHRY and CDR2 SYGVKD. The source material was blood T cells: a sorted CD56 or NKG2C T cell subset, CD4+ or CD8+ T cells, or bulk PBMC T cells (not recorded which). The sequence was obtained from a woman aged 45-60 years in good health. V usage is TRBV10-3 and J usage is TRBJ1-3; the D gene TCRdb calls, TRBD1, cannot be checked with no DNA. CDR3 protein: CAISGPGEAGNTIYF.